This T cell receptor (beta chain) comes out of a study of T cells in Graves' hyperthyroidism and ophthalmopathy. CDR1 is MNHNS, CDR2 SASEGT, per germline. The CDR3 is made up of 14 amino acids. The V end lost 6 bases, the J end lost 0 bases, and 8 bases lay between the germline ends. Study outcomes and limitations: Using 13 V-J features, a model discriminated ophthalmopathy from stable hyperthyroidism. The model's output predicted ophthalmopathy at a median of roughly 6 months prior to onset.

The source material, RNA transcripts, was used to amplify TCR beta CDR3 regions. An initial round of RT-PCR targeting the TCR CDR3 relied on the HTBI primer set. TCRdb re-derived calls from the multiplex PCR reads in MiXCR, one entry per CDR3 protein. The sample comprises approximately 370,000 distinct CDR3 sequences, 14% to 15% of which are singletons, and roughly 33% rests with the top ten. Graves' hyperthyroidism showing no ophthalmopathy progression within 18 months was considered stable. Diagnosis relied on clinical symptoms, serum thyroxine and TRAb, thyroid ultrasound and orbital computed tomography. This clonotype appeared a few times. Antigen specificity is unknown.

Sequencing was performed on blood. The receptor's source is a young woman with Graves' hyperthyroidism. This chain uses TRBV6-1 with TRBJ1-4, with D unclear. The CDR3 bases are TGTGCCAGCAGCGGGTTTTCAACTAATGAAAAACTGTTTTTT. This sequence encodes CASSGFSTNEKLFF.